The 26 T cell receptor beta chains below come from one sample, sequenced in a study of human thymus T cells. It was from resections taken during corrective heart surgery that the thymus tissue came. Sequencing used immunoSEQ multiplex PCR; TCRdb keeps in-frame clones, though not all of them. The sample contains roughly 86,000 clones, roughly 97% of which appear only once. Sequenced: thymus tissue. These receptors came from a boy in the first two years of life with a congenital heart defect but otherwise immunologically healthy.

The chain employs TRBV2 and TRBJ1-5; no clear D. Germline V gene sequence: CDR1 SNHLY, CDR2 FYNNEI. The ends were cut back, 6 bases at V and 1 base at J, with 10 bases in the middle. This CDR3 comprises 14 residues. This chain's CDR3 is CASSPTKSNQPQHF. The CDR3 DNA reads TGTGCCAGCAGCCCTACGAAAAGCAATCAGCCCCAGCATTTT.

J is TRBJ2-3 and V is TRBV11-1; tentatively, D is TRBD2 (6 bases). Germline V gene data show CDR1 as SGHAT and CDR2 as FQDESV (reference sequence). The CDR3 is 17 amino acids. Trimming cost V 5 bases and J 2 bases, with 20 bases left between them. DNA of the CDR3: TGTGCCAGCAGCCGGGACCTCGGGGCGGGGCCCACAGATACGCAGTATTTT. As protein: CASSRDLGAGPTDTQYF. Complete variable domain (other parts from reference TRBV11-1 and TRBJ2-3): EAEVAQSPRYKITEKSQAVAFWCDPISGHATLYWYRQILGQGPELLVQFQDESVVDDSQLPKDRFSAERLKGVDSTLKIQPAELGDSAMYLCASSRDLGAGPTDTQYFGPGTRLTVL.

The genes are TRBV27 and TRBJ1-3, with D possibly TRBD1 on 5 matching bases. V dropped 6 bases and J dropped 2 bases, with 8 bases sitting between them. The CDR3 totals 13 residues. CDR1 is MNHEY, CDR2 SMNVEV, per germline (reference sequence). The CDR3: CASSSGPGNTIYF. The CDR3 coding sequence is TGTGCCAGCAGCTCGGGGCCTGGAAACACCATATATTTT.

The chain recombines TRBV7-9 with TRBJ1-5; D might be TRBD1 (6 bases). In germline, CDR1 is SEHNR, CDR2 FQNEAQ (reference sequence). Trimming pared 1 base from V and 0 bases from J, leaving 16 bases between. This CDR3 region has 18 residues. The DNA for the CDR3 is TGTGCCAGCAGCTTAGGAGTATTGGGGACATCTAGCAATCAGCCCCAGCATTTT. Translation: CASSLGVLGTSSNQPQHF. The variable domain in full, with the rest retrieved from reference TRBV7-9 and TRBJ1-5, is DTGVSQNPRHKITKRGQNVTFRCDPISEHNRLYWYRQTLGQGPEFLTYFQNEAQLEKSRLLSDRFSAERPKGSFSTLEIQRTEQGDSAMYLCASSLGVLGTSSNQPQHFGDGTRLSIL.

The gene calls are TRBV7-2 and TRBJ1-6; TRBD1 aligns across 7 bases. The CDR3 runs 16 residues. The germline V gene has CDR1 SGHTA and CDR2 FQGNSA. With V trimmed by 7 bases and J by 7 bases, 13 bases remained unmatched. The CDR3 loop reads CASNNAPGQPNSPLHF. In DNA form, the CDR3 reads TGTGCCAGCAACAATGCACCGGGACAGCCGAATTCACCCCTCCACTTT.

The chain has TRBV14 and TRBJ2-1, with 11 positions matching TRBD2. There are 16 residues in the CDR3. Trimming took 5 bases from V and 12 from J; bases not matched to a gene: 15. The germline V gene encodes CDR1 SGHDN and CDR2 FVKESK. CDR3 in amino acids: CASSGLAGGYNGVQFF. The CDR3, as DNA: TGTGCCAGCAGCGGATTAGCGGGGGGGTACAATGGCGTGCAGTTCTTC.

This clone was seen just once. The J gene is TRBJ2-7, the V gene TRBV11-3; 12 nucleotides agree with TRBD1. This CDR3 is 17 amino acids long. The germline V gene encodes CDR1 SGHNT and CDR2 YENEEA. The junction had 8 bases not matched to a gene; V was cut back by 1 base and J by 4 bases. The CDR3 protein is CASSLAPWGQGAYEQYF. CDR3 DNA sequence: TGTGCCAGCAGCTTAGCCCCCTGGGGACAGGGGGCGTACGAGCAGTACTTC.

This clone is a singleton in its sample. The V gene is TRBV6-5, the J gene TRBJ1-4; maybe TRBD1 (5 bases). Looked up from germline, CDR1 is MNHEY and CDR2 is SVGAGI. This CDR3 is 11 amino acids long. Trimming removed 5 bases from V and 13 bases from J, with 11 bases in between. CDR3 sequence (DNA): TGTGCCAGCAGTGGTAGGGGCAGACTGTTTTTT. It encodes CASSGRGRLFF.

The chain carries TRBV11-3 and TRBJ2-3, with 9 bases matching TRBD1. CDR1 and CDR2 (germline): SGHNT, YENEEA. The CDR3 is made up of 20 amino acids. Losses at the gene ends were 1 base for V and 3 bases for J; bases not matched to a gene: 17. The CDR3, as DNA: TGTGCCAGCAGCTTAGGAGGTTCAGGTCGACAGGGGGGTTGGACAGATACGCAGTATTTT. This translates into CASSLGGSGRQGGWTDTQYF.

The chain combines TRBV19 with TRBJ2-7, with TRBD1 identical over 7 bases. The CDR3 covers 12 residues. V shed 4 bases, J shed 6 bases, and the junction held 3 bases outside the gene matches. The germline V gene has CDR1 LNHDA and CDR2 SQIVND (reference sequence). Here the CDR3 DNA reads TGTGCCAGTAGTACCCCAGGGGGCGAGCAGTACTTC. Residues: CASSTPGGEQYF.

The CDR3 region has the DNA TGCGCCAGCAATCGGGACAATGAGCAGTTCTTC. It translates to CASNRDNEQFF. V and J are TRBV5-1 and TRBJ2-1; no definite D call. Trimming cost V 6 bases and J 5 bases, with 6 bases left between them. The CDR3 spans 11 residues. Germline lookup yields CDR1 SGHRS and CDR2 YFSETQ. Full variable domain (remainder filled in from reference TRBV5-1 and TRBJ2-1): KAGVTQTPRYLIKTRGQQVTLSCSPISGHRSVSWYQQTPGQGLQFLFEYFSETQRNKGNFPGRFSGRQFSNSRSEMNVSTLELGDSALYLCASNRDNEQFFGPGTRLTVL.

CDR3 region: CASSLDHRQGEASSYEQYF. Written as DNA, the CDR3 is TGTGCCAGCAGCTTAGATCATCGGCAGGGTGAAGCGAGCTCCTACGAGCAGTACTTC. V is TRBV11-3 and J is TRBJ2-7; D is perhaps TRBD1 (5 bases). Trimming removed 0 bases at V and 0 bases at J, with 21 bases between. Germline loops: CDR1 SGHNT, CDR2 YENEEA. The CDR3 sequence is 19 residues long. The complete variable domain, with remaining parts taken from reference TRBV11-3 and TRBJ2-7, reads EAGVVQSPRYKIIEKKQPVAFWCNPISGHNTLYWYLQNLGQGPELLIRYENEEAVDDSQLPKDRFSAERLKGVDSTLKIQPAELGDSAVYLCASSLDHRQGEASSYEQYFGPGTRLTVT.

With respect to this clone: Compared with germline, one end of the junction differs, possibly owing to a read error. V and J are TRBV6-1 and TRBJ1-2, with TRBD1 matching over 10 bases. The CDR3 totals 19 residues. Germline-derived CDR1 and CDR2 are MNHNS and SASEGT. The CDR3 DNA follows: TGTGCCAACAGTGAAGATGACAGGGGGCGACCAAACTCATACTATGGCTACACCTTC. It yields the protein CANSEDDRGRPNSYYGYTF.

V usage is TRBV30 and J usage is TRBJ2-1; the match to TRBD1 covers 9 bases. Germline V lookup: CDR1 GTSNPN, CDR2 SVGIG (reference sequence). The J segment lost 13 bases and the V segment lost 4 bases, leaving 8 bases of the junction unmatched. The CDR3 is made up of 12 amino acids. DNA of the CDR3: TGTGCCTGGACGGGGGGACAGGGCTCCCAGTTCTTC. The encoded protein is CAWTGGQGSQFF.

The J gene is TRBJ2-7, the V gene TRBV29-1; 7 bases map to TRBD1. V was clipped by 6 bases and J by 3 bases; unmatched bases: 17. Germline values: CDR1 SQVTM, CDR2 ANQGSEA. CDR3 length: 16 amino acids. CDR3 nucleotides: TGCAGCGTAAAGATCACAGGGGCGCGCTCCGACTACGAGCAGTACTTC. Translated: CSVKITGARSDYEQYF.

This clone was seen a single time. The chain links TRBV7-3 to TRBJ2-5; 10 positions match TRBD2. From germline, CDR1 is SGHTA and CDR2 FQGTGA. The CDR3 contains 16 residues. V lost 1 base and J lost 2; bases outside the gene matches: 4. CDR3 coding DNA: TGTGCCAGCAGCTTAAATCCAGCGGGGGGGCAAGAGACCCAGTACTTC. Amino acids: CASSLNPAGGQETQYF. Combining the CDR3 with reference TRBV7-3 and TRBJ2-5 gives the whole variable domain GAGVSQTPSNKVTEKGKYVELRCDPISGHTALYWYRQSLGQGPEFLIYFQGTGAADDSGLPNDRFFAVRPEGSVSTLKIQRTERGDSAVYLCASSLNPAGGQETQYFGPGTRLLVL.

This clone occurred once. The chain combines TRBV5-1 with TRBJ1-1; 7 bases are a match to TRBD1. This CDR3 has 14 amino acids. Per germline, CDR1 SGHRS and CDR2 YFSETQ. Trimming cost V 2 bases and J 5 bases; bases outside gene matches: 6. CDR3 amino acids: CASSFRSQGTEAFF. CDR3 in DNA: TGCGCCAGCAGCTTTCGATCACAGGGGACTGAAGCTTTCTTT.

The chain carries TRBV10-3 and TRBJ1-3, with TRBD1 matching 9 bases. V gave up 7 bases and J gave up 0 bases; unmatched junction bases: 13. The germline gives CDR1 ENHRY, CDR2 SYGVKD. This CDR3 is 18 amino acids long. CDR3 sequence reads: CAIIDGTGPSSSGNTIYF. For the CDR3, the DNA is TGTGCCATCATCGACGGGACAGGGCCTTCGAGCTCTGGAAACACCATATATTTT.

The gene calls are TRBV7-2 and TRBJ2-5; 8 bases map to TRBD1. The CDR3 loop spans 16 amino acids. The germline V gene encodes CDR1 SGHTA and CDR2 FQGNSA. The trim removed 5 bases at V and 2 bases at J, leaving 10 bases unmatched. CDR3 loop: CASSRRGQDDQETQYF. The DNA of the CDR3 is TGTGCCAGCAGCCGCAGGGGACAGGACGATCAAGAGACCCAGTACTTC.

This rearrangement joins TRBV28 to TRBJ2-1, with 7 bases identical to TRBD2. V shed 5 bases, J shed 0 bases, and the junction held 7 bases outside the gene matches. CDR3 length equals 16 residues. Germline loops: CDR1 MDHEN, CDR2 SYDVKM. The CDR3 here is CASSTGTNVSYNEQFF. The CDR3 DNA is TGTGCCAGCAGTACCGGGACTAACGTCTCCTACAATGAGCAGTTCTTC.

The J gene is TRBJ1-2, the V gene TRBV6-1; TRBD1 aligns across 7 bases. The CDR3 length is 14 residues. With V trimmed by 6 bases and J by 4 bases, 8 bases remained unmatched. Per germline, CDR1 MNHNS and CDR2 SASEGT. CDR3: CASRPQGEVYGYTF. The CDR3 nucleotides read TGTGCCAGCAGGCCCCAGGGGGAGGTCTATGGCTACACCTTC.

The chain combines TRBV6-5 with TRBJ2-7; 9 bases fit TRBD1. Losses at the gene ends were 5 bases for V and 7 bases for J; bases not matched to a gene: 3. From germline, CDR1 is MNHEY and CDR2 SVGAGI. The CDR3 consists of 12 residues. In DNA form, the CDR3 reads TGTGCCAGCAGTCGGGACAGGGTTGAGCAGTACTTC. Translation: CASSRDRVEQYF.

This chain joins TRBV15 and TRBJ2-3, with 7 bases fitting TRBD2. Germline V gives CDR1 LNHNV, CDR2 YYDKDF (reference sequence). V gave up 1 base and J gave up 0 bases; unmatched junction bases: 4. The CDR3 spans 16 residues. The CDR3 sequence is CATSRGGSGSTDTQYF. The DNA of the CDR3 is TGTGCCACCAGCAGAGGGGGTAGCGGGAGCACAGATACGCAGTATTTT.

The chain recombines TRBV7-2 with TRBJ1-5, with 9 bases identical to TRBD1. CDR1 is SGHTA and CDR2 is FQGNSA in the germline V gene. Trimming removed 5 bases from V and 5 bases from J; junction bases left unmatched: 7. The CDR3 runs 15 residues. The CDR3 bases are TGTGCCAGCAGCGCAGACAGGGGGTCTGATCAGCCCCAGCATTTT. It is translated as CASSADRGSDQPQHF.

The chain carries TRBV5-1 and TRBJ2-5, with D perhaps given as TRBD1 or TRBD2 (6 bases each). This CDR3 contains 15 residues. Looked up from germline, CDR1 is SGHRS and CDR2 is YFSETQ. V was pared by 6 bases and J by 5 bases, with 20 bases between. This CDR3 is CASTLEKGGPETQYF. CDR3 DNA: TGCGCCAGCACCCTAGAAAAGGGGGGTCCGGAGACCCAGTACTTC.

Written as DNA, the CDR3 is TGTGCCACCAGCAGAGCGGGGACCTACGAGCAGTACTTC. This sequence encodes CATSRAGTYEQYF. The chain has TRBV15 and TRBJ2-7; maybe TRBD2 (5 bases). The germline V gene has CDR1 LNHNV and CDR2 YYDKDF (reference sequence). There are 13 residues in the CDR3. The V end was cut by 1 base, the J end by 2 bases, with 6 bases between.